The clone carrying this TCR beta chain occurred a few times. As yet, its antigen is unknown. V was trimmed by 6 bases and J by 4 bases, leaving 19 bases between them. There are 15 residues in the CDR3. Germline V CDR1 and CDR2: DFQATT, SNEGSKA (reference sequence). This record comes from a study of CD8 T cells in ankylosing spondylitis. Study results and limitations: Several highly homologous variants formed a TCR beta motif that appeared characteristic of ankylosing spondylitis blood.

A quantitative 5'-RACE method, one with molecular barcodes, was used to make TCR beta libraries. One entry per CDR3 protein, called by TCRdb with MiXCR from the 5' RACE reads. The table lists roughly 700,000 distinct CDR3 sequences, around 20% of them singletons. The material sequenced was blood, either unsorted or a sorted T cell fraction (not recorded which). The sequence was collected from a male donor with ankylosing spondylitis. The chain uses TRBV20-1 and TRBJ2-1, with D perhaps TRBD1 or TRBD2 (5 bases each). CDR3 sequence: CSATPGPNPYNEQFF. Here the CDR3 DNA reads TGCAGTGCAACCCCGGGGCCCAACCCTTACAATGAGCAGTTCTTC.